The 4 T cell receptor beta chains reported below all come from one sample, sequenced in a study of shared T cell receptors in the human thymus. Only in-frame clones appear in the TCRdb table, and some are missing; sequencing was by immunoSEQ multiplex PCR. Here the sample spans 700,000 or so clones, 70% to 90% being singletons. The same data also went into a second study, on human thymus T cells.

Specimen: thymocytes. These receptor sequences come from a girl in the first two years of life with a congenital heart defect.

The J gene is TRBJ2-3, the V gene TRBV4-3; 10 bases are a match to TRBD2. Trimming took 1 base from V and 4 from J; bases not matched to a gene: 5. The CDR3 is 16 residues long. The germline V gene encodes CDR1 LGHNA and CDR2 YSLEER. CDR3 nucleotide sequence: TGCGCCAGCAGCCAAGTTAGCGGGGGGTCCGCAGATACGCAGTATTTT. The encoded protein is CASSQVSGGSADTQYF.

The chain joins TRBV10-3 to TRBJ2-1, with D possibly matching TRBD2 (6 bases). Germline loops: CDR1 ENHRY, CDR2 SYGVKD. The V end lost 9 bases, the J end lost 4 bases, and 13 bases lay between the germline ends. CDR3 length: 13 residues. The CDR3 loop reads CAISWGGYNEQFF. The CDR3 DNA sequence: TGTGCCATATCGTGGGGAGGTTACAATGAGCAGTTCTTC.

This chain links TRBV13 with TRBJ2-3, with 8 bases lining up with TRBD2. CDR1 is PRHDT and CDR2 is FYEKMQ in the germline V gene (reference sequence). The ends lost 4 bases at V and 1 base at J; junction bases unmatched: 7. The CDR3 length is 16 residues. CDR3 nucleotide sequence: TGTGCCAGCAGCTGCCGGGGGGGCCGAGGCACAGATACGCAGTATTTT. Translating it yields CASSCRGGRGTDTQYF.

The chain recombines TRBV5-1 with TRBJ1-2, with 7 nucleotides matching TRBD1. The length of the CDR3 is 15 residues. Germline V gene data show CDR1 as SGHRS and CDR2 as YFSETQ. Germline trimming cut 3 bases from V and 6 bases from J; bases unmatched to any gene: 11. The CDR3: CASSSKRGQANGYTF. The CDR3 nucleotides read TGCGCCAGCAGCTCCAAACGAGGACAGGCTAATGGCTACACCTTC.